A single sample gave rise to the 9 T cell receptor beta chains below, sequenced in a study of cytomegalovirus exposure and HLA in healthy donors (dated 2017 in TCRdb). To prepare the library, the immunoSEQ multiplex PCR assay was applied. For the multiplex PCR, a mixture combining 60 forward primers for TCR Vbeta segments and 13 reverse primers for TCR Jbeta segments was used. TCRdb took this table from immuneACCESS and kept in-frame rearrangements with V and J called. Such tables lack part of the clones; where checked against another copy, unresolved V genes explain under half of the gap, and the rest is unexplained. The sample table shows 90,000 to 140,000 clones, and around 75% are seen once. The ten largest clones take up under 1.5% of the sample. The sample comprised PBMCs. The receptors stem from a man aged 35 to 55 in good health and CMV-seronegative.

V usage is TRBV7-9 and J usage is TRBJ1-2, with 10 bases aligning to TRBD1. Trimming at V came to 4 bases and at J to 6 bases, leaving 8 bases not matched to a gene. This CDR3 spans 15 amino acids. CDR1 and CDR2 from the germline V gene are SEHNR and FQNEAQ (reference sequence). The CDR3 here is CASSSRQGAKHGYTF. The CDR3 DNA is TGTGCCAGCAGCTCCCGACAGGGGGCTAAACATGGCTACACCTTC.

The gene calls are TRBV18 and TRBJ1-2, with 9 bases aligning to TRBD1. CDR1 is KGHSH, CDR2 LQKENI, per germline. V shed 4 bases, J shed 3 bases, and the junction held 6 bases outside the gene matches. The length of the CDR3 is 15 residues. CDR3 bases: TGTGCCAGCTCACTTCGTGGACAGGGGTACTATGGCTACACCTTC. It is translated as CASSLRGQGYYGYTF.

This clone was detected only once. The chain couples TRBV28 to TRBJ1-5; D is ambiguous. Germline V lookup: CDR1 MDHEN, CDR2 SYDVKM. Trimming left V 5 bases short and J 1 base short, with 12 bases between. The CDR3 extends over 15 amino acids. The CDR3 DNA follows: TGTGCCAGCAGTCCTCTGGAGGTGAGCAATCAGCCCCAGCATTTT. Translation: CASSPLEVSNQPQHF.

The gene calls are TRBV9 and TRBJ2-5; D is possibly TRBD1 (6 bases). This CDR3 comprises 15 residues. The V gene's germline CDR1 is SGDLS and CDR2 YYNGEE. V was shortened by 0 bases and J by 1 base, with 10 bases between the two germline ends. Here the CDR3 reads CASSVGGTSQETQYF. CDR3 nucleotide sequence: TGTGCCAGCAGCGTAGGAGGGACATCCCAAGAGACCCAGTACTTC.

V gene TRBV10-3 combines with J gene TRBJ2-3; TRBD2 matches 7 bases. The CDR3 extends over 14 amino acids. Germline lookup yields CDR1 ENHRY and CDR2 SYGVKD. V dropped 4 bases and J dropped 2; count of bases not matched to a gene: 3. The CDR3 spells CAISGAGLTDTQYF. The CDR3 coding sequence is TGTGCCATCAGTGGAGCGGGGCTCACAGATACGCAGTATTTT.

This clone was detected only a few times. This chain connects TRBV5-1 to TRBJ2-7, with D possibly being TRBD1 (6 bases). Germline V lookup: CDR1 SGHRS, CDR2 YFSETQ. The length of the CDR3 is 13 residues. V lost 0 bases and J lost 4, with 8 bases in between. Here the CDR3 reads CASSLEQGYEQYF. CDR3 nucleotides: TGCGCCAGCAGCTTGGAACAGGGATACGAGCAGTACTTC.

In DNA form, the CDR3 reads TGTGCCAGCAGCCTTGCTCACAGGGGGCGCGAGCAGTACTTC. Protein: CASSLAHRGREQYF. The J gene is TRBJ2-7, the V gene TRBV14, with 9 bases fitting TRBD1. V was pared by 4 bases and J by 6 bases, with 7 bases of the junction left unmatched. CDR1 and CDR2 (germline): SGHDN, FVKESK. This CDR3 has 14 amino acids.

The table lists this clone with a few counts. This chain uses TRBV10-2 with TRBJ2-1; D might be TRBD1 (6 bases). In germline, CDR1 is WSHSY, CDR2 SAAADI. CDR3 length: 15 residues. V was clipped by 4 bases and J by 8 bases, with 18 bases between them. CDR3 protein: CASSGQVRRFDEQFF. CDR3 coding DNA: TGCGCCAGCAGTGGACAGGTGAGACGCTTCGATGAGCAGTTCTTC.

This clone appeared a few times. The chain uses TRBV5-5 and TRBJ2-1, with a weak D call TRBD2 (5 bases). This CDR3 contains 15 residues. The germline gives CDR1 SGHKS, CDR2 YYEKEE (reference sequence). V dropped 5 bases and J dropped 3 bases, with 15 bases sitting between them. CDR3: CASSLTIAYYNEQFF. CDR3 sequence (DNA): TGTGCCAGCAGTTTGACTATCGCTTACTACAATGAGCAGTTCTTC.